This T cell receptor beta chain was retrieved from a study of blood T cell repertoires in COVID-19. Overall study context: Specimens from acute and convalescent COVID-19 originated in the United States, Italy and Spain.

Deletions cut 3 bases from V and 5 bases from J, with 11 bases between. CDR1 and CDR2 (germline): MNHNS, SASEGT. The CDR3 is 13 amino acids. Sequencing used immunoSEQ multiplex PCR; TCRdb keeps in-frame clones, though not all of them. This sample has some 130,000 clones, with about 88% found just once. The sequenced sample consisted of peripheral blood. The V gene is TRBV6-1, the J gene TRBJ2-7; no clear D gene. The TCR originated in a man aged 50 to 59 with active COVID-19. The CDR3 sequence: CASSEQPVNEQYF. In DNA form, the CDR3 reads TGTGCCAGCAGTGAGCAACCAGTGAACGAGCAGTACTTC.